This T cell receptor (beta chain) was identified during a study of blood T cell repertoires in COVID-19. V lost 1 base to trimming and J lost 4 bases, with 8 bases between them. Germline V lookup: CDR1 SGHRS, CDR2 YFSETQ. The CDR3 has 14 residues. Authors' methods: Nucleated cell counts were estimated from reference gene primer amplification. Clones were sequenced by immunoSEQ multiplex PCR, and TCRdb holds only the in-frame ones, with some missing. V and J calls and clone size are given by that table; D and trimming were obtained from the DNA. The data show 100,000 to 150,000 clones, around 80% seen once.

This receptor was identified in a man in his sixties or seventies with acute or convalescent COVID-19. The sequenced sample consisted of peripheral blood. The V gene is TRBV5-1, the J gene TRBJ1-4; D not resolved. CDR3 DNA: TGCGCCAGCAGCTTGATGCCGGTTAATGAAAAACTGTTTTTT. Amino acids: CASSLMPVNEKLFF.